The 32 T cell receptor beta chains below all came from one sample that was sequenced in a study of blood T cell repertoires in COVID-19. Sequencing used immunoSEQ multiplex PCR; TCRdb keeps in-frame clones, though not all of them. Counted here are 230,000 or so clones, around 80% occurring once; the ten biggest clones make up just under 20%. Sequenced: peripheral blood. Receptor source: a young man with active or convalescent COVID-19.

The chain joins TRBV4-3 to TRBJ2-3; D possibly corresponds to TRBD1 (5 bases). This CDR3 is built from 14 residues. Deletions cut 1 base from V and 6 bases from J, with 11 bases between. Germline loops: CDR1 LGHNA, CDR2 YSLEER. CDR3 DNA: TGCGCCAGCAGCCAAGCATTCAGGGTGGATACGCAGTATTTT. It is translated as CASSQAFRVDTQYF.

This chain uses TRBV3-1 (or the pseudogene TRBV3-2) with TRBJ2-1; the D gene is possibly TRBD1 (6 bases). CDR3 size: 14 residues. Between the trimmed V and J ends, which lost 4 bases and 2 bases, there was a span of 9 bases. The germline CDR1 and CDR2 sequences are LGHDT and YNNKEL (reference sequence). CDR3 nucleotide sequence: TGTGCCAGCAGCCTTACAGGGCCCTACAATGAGCAGTTCTTC. It translates to CASSLTGPYNEQFF.

V and J are TRBV19 and TRBJ1-5; TRBD1 matches at 9 bases. Germline values: CDR1 LNHDA, CDR2 SQIVND (reference sequence). CDR3 length: 13 amino acids. V lost 3 bases to trimming and J lost 9 bases; unmatched junction nucleotides: 3. The CDR3 DNA follows: TGTGCCAGTAGTATTGACAGGGGGGGGCCCCAGCATTTT. Residues: CASSIDRGGPQHF.

The gene calls are TRBV12-3 or TRBV12-4 and TRBJ1-1, with a possible D match to TRBD1 (6 bases). This CDR3 region has 12 residues. Trimming took off 7 bases at V and 8 bases at J, with 14 bases between the two ends. CDR3 bases: TGTGCCAGCACCGTGGGAGGGACAGAAGCTTTCTTT. It yields the protein CASTVGGTEAFF.

The chain couples TRBV28 to TRBJ2-5; maybe TRBD2 (6 bases). CDR3 size: 17 residues. V was trimmed by 4 bases and J by 7 bases, leaving 25 bases between them. Germline values: CDR1 MDHEN, CDR2 SYDVKM. The CDR3 reads CASSSPAGSTNSGTQYF. The DNA of the CDR3 is TGTGCCAGCAGTTCCCCTGCGGGATCAACCAATTCAGGGACCCAGTACTTC.

The CDR3 sequence is CASSVQGEETQYF. The CDR3 bases are TGTGCCAGCAGCGTACAGGGGGAAGAGACCCAGTACTTC. The rearrangement links TRBV9 to TRBJ2-5, with 7 nucleotides matching TRBD1. Trimming took 1 base from V and 3 from J; bases not matched to a gene: 0. Germline CDR1 and CDR2: SGDLS and YYNGEE. This CDR3 is built from 13 residues.

The J gene is TRBJ1-1, the V gene TRBV27, with D perhaps matching TRBD1 (6 bases). Trimming took off 6 bases at V and 7 bases at J, with 18 bases between the two ends. CDR1 is MNHEY, CDR2 SMNVEV, per germline (reference sequence). The CDR3 is 14 amino acids. The CDR3 DNA follows: TGTGCCAGCAGCCCAGCGGATTTAGGGGGTGAAGCTTTCTTT. The encoded protein is CASSPADLGGEAFF.

J is TRBJ2-5 and V is TRBV11-2, with TRBD2 matching over 12 bases. Germline V CDR1 and CDR2: SGHAT, FQNNGV. The ends lost 5 bases at V and 6 bases at J; junction bases unmatched: 10. This CDR3 spans 16 amino acids. Here the CDR3 DNA reads TGTGCCAGCAGCCGGCAACTAGCGGGGGGAGGAAAGACCCAGTACTTC. As protein: CASSRQLAGGGKTQYF.

CDR3 nucleotides: TGCGCCAGCAGCCAAGAGGGGGGGGCTGGCCAGCCCCAGCATTTT. The encoded protein is CASSQEGGAGQPQHF. The chain carries TRBV4-1 and TRBJ1-5; weak D call: TRBD1 (6 bases). The CDR3 is 15 residues long. Germline-derived CDR1 and CDR2 are MGHRA and YSYEKL. Trimming removed 0 bases from V and 7 bases from J, with 13 bases in between.

The CDR3 nucleotides read TGTGCCAGCAGTTACTTAGGGACAGGAGGGGGGGAAAAACTGTTTTTT. As protein: CASSYLGTGGGEKLFF. The chain employs TRBV6-5 and TRBJ1-4, with 8 bases aligning to TRBD1. In germline, CDR1 is MNHEY, CDR2 SVGAGI. The V segment lost 1 base and the J segment 8 bases; nucleotides outside the gene matches: 9. The CDR3 spans 16 residues.

The V call is TRBV30, the J call TRBJ1-1; D might be TRBD1 (5 bases). CDR3 length: 13 residues. Trimming stripped 0 bases from V and 1 base from J, with 6 bases between. From germline, CDR1 is GTSNPN and CDR2 SVGIG (reference sequence). The CDR3 spells CAWSVQENTEAFF. In DNA, the CDR3 is TGTGCCTGGAGTGTACAGGAGAACACTGAAGCTTTCTTT.

The chain uses TRBV6-2 or TRBV6-3 and TRBJ1-2; 8 bases match TRBD1. The V and J ends lost 4 bases and 4 bases, in that order; junction bases with no gene match: 14. The CDR3 has 17 residues. Germline CDR1 MNHEY, CDR2 SVGEGT. The CDR3 nucleotides read TGTGCCAGCAGTTTTCCCCGCGGCGTGACAGGGGTCTATGGCTACACCTTC. Translating gives CASSFPRGVTGVYGYTF.

The chain uses TRBV29-1 and TRBJ1-2, with D uncertain. The CDR3 consists of 13 residues. Germline lookup yields CDR1 SQVTM and CDR2 ANQGSEA. Trimming shortened V by 3 bases and J by 8 bases, and 16 bases separated the two germline ends. The chain's CDR3 is CSVDEYRSGGYTF. CDR3 in DNA: TGCAGCGTTGATGAGTACAGATCGGGGGGCTACACCTTC.

The chain has TRBV7-2 and TRBJ2-7; TRBD2 agrees at 12 bases. CDR3 size: 15 residues. The V and J ends lost 3 bases and 4 bases, in that order; junction bases with no gene match: 4. Germline CDR1 is SGHTA and CDR2 is FQGNSA. CDR3 sequence reads: CASSLTSGGFYEQYF. CDR3 coding DNA: TGTGCCAGCAGCTTGACTAGCGGGGGATTTTACGAGCAGTACTTC.

This chain links TRBV6-2 or TRBV6-3 with TRBJ2-7; 7 bases map to TRBD2. Unmatched junction bases numbered 20, after V lost 3 bases and J lost 3 bases. Looked up from germline, CDR1 is MNHEY and CDR2 is SVGEGT. This CDR3 has 19 amino acids. The CDR3: CASSYGRRGSRSIYYEQYF. DNA of the CDR3: TGTGCCAGCAGTTATGGGAGGCGGGGGAGCCGAAGTATTTACTACGAGCAGTACTTC.

The J gene is TRBJ1-2, the V gene TRBV28; TRBD1 might be the D (6 bases). V lost 6 bases and J lost 14, with 19 bases in between. The CDR3 length is 12 residues. From germline, CDR1 is MDHEN and CDR2 SYDVKM. This chain's CDR3 is CASRVDSRRETF. The CDR3 DNA follows: TGTGCCAGCAGAGTGGACAGCCGCCGAGAGACCTTC.

This clone appeared a few times. The chain has TRBV6-2 or TRBV6-3 and TRBJ2-3; 10 positions match TRBD2. The CDR3 contains 15 residues. Germline CDR1 MNHEY, CDR2 SVGEGT. Losses at the gene ends were 5 bases for V and 2 bases for J; bases not matched to a gene: 4. The CDR3 DNA is TGTGCCAGCAGTCCGACTAGCGGGCCCACAGATACGCAGTATTTT. This gives the protein CASSPTSGPTDTQYF.

J is TRBJ2-1 and V is TRBV11-3, with 7 bases aligning to TRBD2. Losses at the gene ends were 5 bases for V and 2 bases for J; bases not matched to a gene: 6. This CDR3 is 15 amino acids long. The germline gives CDR1 SGHNT, CDR2 YENEEA. This CDR3 is CASSPSGAPYNEQFF. DNA of the CDR3: TGTGCCAGCAGCCCGAGCGGGGCCCCCTACAATGAGCAGTTCTTC.

This clone was observed a handful of times. This sequence joins TRBV3-1 (or the pseudogene TRBV3-2) and TRBJ2-5; a possible D gene is TRBD2 (7 bases). This CDR3 spans 15 amino acids. Trimming took 5 bases from V and 4 from J, leaving 17 bases between them. The V gene's germline CDR1 is LGHDT and CDR2 YNNKEL (reference sequence). Written as DNA, the CDR3 is TGTGCCAGCAGCACCACGACGGGGGGCTTAGAGACCCAGTACTTC. Amino acids: CASSTTTGGLETQYF.

This chain joins TRBV5-4 and TRBJ2-5; D gene uncertain. The germline gives CDR1 SGHNT, CDR2 YYREEE (reference sequence). CDR3 size: 15 residues. The V and J ends lost 0 bases and 2 bases respectively, with 11 bases between them. CDR3 amino acids: CASSLDQQPQETQYF. The CDR3 nucleotides are TGTGCCAGCAGCTTGGACCAACAGCCTCAAGAGACCCAGTACTTC.

This chain uses TRBV6-4 with TRBJ2-1, with D perhaps matching TRBD1 (6 bases). This CDR3 has 16 residues. The V gene's germline CDR1 is MRHNA and CDR2 SNTAGT. V lost 0 bases and J 7 bases, leaving 16 bases between the germline ends. CDR3 loop: CASSDSGQGPWNEQFF. Here the CDR3 DNA reads TGTGCCAGCAGTGACTCGGGCCAGGGGCCTTGGAATGAGCAGTTCTTC.

The chain joins TRBV13 to TRBJ2-3, with D possibly matching TRBD2 (5 bases). Trimming shortened V by 5 bases and J by 4 bases, and 19 bases separated the two germline ends. Germline loops: CDR1 PRHDT, CDR2 FYEKMQ (reference sequence). This CDR3 has 16 amino acids. The CDR3 DNA reads TGTGCCAGCAGCCTCGGGGTAGCAGCACTGGCAGATACGCAGTATTTT. Translated: CASSLGVAALADTQYF.

There are a few counts of this clone. The genes are TRBV25-1 and TRBJ2-3, with 8 bases lining up with TRBD2. This CDR3 is 16 amino acids long. J was trimmed by 4 bases and V by 3 bases; bases with no gene match: 9. Per germline, CDR1 MGHDK and CDR2 SYGVNS. CDR3 loop: CASSDPGRAVADTQYF. The CDR3, as DNA: TGTGCCAGCAGTGACCCCGGGAGGGCCGTAGCAGATACGCAGTATTTT.

The J gene is TRBJ1-5, the V gene TRBV7-6; D not resolved. CDR3 length: 15 amino acids. V lost 1 base to trimming and J lost 9 bases, with 16 bases between them. Germline V CDR1 and CDR2: SGHVS, FNYEAQ. CDR3 in DNA: TGTGCCAGCAGCTTAGGGCAGTCGGGGTTGGGGCCCCAGCATTTT. It is translated as CASSLGQSGLGPQHF.

The V gene is TRBV5-5, the J gene TRBJ2-1; tentatively, D is TRBD1 (5 bases). The germline V gene encodes CDR1 SGHKS and CDR2 YYEKEE (reference sequence). Between the trimmed V and J ends, which lost 1 base and 2 bases, there was a span of 10 bases. The CDR3 runs to 15 residues. This chain's CDR3 is CASSLQGRTYNEQFF. The CDR3 DNA reads TGTGCCAGCAGCTTGCAGGGTCGGACCTACAATGAGCAGTTCTTC. The full variable domain, with the rest looked up from reference TRBV5-5 and TRBJ2-1, is DAGVTQSPTHLIKTRGQQVTLRCSPISGHKSVSWYQQVLGQGPQFIFQYYEKEERGRGNFPDRFSARQFPNYSSELNVNALLLGDSALYLCASSLQGRTYNEQFFGPGTRLTVL.

This chain joins TRBV7-2 and TRBJ2-7, with D tentatively TRBD2 (5 bases). V was trimmed by 4 bases and J by 2 bases, leaving 9 bases between them. CDR1 SGHTA and CDR2 FQGNSA come from the germline V gene. The CDR3 has 13 amino acids. CDR3 amino acids: CASSSLVTYEQYF. The CDR3 DNA is TGTGCCAGCAGCTCACTAGTAACCTACGAGCAGTACTTC.

The chain has TRBV6-2 or TRBV6-3 and TRBJ2-3, with D perhaps matching TRBD2 (5 bases). The V gene lost 3 bases and the J gene lost 1 base, with 14 bases spanning the gap. CDR1 MNHEY and CDR2 SVGEGT come from the germline V gene. The CDR3 extends over 16 amino acids. The CDR3 loop reads CASSYSRERGTDTQYF. The DNA for the CDR3 is TGTGCCAGCAGTTATTCGAGGGAGAGGGGCACAGATACGCAGTATTTT.

The CDR3 bases are TGTGCCAGCAGCGTAGCCGGGACACCTAACACCGGGGAGCTGTTTTTT. Amino acid sequence: CASSVAGTPNTGELFF. The J gene is TRBJ2-2, the V gene TRBV9; maybe TRBD1 (6 bases). This CDR3 has 16 residues. Germline V gives CDR1 SGDLS, CDR2 YYNGEE. Trimming took 0 bases from V and 2 from J, leaving 11 bases between them.

This CDR3 reads CASSFLPGTVYEQYF. The CDR3 region has the DNA TGTGCCAGCAGCTTTTTACCCGGGACAGTCTACGAGCAGTACTTC. This chain uses TRBV7-9 with TRBJ2-7; 7 positions match TRBD1. V was pared by 3 bases and J by 3 bases, with 8 bases of the junction left unmatched. This CDR3 has 15 residues. In germline, CDR1 is SEHNR, CDR2 FQNEAQ (reference sequence).

The chain recombines TRBV11-2 with TRBJ2-3; weak D call: TRBD2 (7 bases). CDR3 size: 15 residues. Trimming removed 1 base from V and 3 bases from J, with 11 bases in between. Germline V lookup: CDR1 SGHAT, CDR2 FQNNGV. This chain's CDR3 is CASSLGGGRTDTQYF. The CDR3 bases are TGTGCCAGCAGCTTAGGGGGGGGCCGAACAGATACGCAGTATTTT.

The chain is built from TRBV9 and TRBJ1-4; 11 positions agree with TRBD1. The trim removed 3 bases at V and 1 base at J, leaving 5 bases unmatched. CDR3 length equals 17 residues. The V gene's germline CDR1 is SGDLS and CDR2 YYNGEE. CDR3 bases: TGTGCCAGCAGCGGAGGGACAGGGGGTAAAACTAATGAAAAACTGTTTTTT. Its translation: CASSGGTGGKTNEKLFF.

This clone was detected once. The chain links TRBV18 to TRBJ2-7; 8 bases fit TRBD1. CDR1 and CDR2 (germline): KGHSH, LQKENI. The CDR3 runs 13 residues. V shed 1 base and J 5 bases; nucleotides not matched to a gene: 1. The CDR3 sequence: CASSPRQGNEQYF. CDR3 nucleotide sequence: TGTGCCAGCTCACCACGACAGGGGAACGAGCAGTACTTC.